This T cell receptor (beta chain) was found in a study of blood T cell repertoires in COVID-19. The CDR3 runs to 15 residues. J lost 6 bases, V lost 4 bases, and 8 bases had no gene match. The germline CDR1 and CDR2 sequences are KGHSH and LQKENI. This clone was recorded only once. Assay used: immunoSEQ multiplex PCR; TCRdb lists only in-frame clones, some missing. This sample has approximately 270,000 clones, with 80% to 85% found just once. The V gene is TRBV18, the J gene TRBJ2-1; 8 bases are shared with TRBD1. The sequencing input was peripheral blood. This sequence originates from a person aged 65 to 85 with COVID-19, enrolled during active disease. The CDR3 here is CASSLAGGTINEQFF. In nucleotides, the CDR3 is TGTGCCAGCTCACTTGCAGGGGGCACTATCAATGAGCAGTTCTTC.